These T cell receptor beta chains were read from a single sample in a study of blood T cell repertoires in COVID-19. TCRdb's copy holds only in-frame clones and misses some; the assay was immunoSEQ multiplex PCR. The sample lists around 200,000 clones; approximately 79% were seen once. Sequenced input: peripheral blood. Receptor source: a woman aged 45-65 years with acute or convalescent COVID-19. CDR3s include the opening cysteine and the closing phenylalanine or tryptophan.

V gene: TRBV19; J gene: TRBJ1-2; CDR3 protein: CASTSVGGQGSGYTF
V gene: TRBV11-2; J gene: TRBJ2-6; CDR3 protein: CASSLERGTGANVLTF
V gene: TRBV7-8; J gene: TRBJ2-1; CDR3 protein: CASSLAGGYSYNEQFF
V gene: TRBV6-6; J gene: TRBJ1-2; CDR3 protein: CASSYSMTGYYGYTF
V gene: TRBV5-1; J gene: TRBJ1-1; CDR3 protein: CASSLFLQGGQDTEAFF
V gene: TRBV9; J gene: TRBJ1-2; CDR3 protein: CASSVAGTQVGYTF
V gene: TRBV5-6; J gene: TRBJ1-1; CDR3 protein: CASSLSGPAEAFF
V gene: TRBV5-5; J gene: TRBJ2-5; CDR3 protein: CASNYGQGFETQYF
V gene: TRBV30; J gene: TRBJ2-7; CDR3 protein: CAWSRGQGAWEQYF
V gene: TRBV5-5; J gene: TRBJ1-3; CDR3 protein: CASSPVGGTFGNTIYF
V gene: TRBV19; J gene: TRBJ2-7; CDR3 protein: CASSAVSYEQYF
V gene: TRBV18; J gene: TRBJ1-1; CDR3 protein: CASSQGVNTEAFF
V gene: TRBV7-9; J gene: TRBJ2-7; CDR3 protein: CASSLALQGFSF
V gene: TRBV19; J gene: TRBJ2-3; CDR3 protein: CASSGLAGADTQYF
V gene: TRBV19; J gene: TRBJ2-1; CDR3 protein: CASSIPLTGRNEQFF
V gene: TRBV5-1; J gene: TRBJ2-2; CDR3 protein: CASNAVGGNTGELFF
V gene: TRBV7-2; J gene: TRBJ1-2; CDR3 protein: CASSLDRAGYTF
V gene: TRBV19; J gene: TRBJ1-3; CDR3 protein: CASIRRGDLSGNTIYF
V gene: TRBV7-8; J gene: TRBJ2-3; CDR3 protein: CASSPRTAGLADTQYF
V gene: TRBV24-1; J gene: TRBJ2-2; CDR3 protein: CATSDFIQASGRTGELFF
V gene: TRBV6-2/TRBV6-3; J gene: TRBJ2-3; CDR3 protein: CASSLGVADTQYF
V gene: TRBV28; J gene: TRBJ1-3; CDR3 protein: CASSLPPGSGNTIYF
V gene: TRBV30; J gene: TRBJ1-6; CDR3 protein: CAWTPTEGGNSPLHF
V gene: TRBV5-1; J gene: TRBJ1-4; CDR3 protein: CASSLGTGEEGKLFF
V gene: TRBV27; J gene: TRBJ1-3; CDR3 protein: CASATGDLPGNTIYF
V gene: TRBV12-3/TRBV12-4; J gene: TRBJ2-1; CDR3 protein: CASTSSHNEQFF
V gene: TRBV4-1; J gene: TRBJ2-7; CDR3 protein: CASSQGDSERTYEQYF
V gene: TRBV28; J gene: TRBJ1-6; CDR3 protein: CASIQGQGNSPLHF
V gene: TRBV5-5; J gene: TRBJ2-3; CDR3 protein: CASSLVELAGADTQYF
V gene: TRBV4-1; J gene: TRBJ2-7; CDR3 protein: CASSSRGGGYEQYF
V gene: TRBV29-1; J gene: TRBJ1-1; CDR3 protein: CSVEGGKANTEAFF
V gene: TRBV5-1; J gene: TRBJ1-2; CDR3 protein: CASSSTPNYGYTF
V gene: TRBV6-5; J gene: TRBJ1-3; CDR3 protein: CASDPSGGNTIYF
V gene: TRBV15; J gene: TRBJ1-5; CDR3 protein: CATSREPQGGYQPQHF
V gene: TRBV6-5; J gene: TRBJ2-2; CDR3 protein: CASSRMEAGTGELFF
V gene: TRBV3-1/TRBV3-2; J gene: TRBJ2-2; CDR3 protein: CASEGTGGFGELFF
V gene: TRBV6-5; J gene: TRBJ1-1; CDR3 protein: CASSYLGTGNTEAFF
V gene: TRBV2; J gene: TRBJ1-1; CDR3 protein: CASSGYNRGNVNTEAFF
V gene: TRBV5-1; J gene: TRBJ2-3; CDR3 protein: CASSLNARGGDTQYF
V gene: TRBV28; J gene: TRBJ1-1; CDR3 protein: CASSLGTAIMNTEAFF
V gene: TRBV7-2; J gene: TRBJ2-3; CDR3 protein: CASSLGGPLSTDTQYF
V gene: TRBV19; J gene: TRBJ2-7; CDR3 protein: CASKERAGSYEQYF
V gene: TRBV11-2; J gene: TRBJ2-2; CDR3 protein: CASSPGTPPGELFF
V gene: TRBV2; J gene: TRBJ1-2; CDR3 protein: CASSVGASEYGYTF
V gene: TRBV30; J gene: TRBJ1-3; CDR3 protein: CAWSGLAGNTIYF
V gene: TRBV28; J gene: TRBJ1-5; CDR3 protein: CASRLPQGRGQPQHF
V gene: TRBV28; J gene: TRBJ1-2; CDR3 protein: CASSSSPGTGEGYGYTF
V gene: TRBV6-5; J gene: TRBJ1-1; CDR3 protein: CASSHRPTMNTEAFF
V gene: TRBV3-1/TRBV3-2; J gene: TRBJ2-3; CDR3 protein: CASSQSAGAPHPQYF
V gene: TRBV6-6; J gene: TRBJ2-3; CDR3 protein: CASTSQDTQYF
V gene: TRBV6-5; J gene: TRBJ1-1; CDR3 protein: CASRPLDRNEAEAFF
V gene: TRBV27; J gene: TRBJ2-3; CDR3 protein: CASSSTAGGRSDTQYF
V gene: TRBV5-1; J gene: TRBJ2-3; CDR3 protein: CASSHGGRQVGGTQYF
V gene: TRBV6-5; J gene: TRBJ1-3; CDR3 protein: CASRLGGSGNTIYF
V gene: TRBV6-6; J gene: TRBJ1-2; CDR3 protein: CASNRPRGGGNYGYTF
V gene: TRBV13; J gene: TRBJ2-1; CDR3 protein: CASTPWLAGGEQFF
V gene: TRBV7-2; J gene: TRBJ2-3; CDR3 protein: CASSLGRVSTDTQYF
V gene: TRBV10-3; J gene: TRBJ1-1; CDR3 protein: CAINEGAQTEAFF
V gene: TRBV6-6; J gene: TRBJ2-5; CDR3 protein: CASSTEHGTAQETQYF